Listed below are T cell receptor beta chains from one sample, sequenced in a study of T cell responses to AZD1222 COVID-19 vaccine. TCRdb keeps only in-frame clones here, not all; method: immunoSEQ multiplex PCR. The data contain 15,000 to 20,000 clones, roughly 84% of them singletons. This sample comprised peripheral blood, obtained 28 days after the second AZD1222 dose. Receptors were obtained from an adult who received the AZD1222 COVID-19 vaccine. The CDR3 runs from the conserved cysteine through the conserved F or W. The D gene is left open where the match is weak. The size of a clone is reported for some rows only, either as once, few or many, or as a class for expanded clones.

>TRBJ2-5|-|TRBV3-1/TRBV3-2|-
CASSQDVVPQETQYF
TGTGCCAGCAGCCAAGATGTAGTCCCACAAGAGACCCAGTACTTC
>TRBJ2-1|-|TRBV27|TRBD1
CASRTGTGGYNEQFF
TGTGCCAGCAGAACCGGGACAGGGGGATACAATGAGCAGTTCTTC
>TRBJ1-4|-|TRBV28|-
CASIGRATNEKLFF
TGTGCCAGCATCGGCAGGGCAACTAATGAAAAACTGTTTTTT
>TRBJ1-5|-|TRBV19|TRBD1
CASSIWTGDQPQHF
TGTGCCAGTAGTATTTGGACAGGGGATCAGCCCCAGCATTTT
>TRBJ2-1|few|TRBV9|TRBD2
CASSANPSGTIEQFF
TGTGCCAGCAGCGCGAACCCAAGCGGGACTATTGAGCAGTTCTTC
>TRBJ2-7|-|TRBV7-2|-
CASSSGTGGSEQYF
TGTGCCAGCAGCTCAGGGACGGGGGGCTCCGAGCAGTACTTC
>TRBJ1-2|-|TRBV28|-
CASSPPGEGTGGYTF
TGTGCCAGCAGTCCCCCTGGGGAGGGTACAGGTGGCTACACCTTC
>TRBJ1-6|-|TRBV5-4|-
CASSLRRDDSPLHF
TGTGCCAGCAGCTTGCGCAGGGACGATTCACCCCTCCACTTT
>TRBJ2-5|-|TRBV11-2|-
CASSKRAGSQETQYF
TGTGCCAGCAGCAAGCGGGCGGGGTCCCAAGAGACCCAGTACTTC
>TRBJ2-7|-|TRBV6-5|TRBD1
CASIRDRGRYEQYF
TGTGCCAGCATCCGTGACAGGGGGCGGTACGAGCAGTACTTC
>TRBJ2-7|once|TRBV7-9|-
CASSGRRGTGNYEQYF
TGTGCCAGCAGCGGCCGGCGGGGGACAGGTAACTACGAGCAGTACTTC
>TRBJ2-3|few|TRBV13|-
CASSFLRESQGDTQYF
TGTGCCAGCAGCTTCCTTCGGGAGAGCCAGGGAGATACGCAGTATTTT
>TRBJ1-2|-|TRBV5-5|-
CASSPRGFGGYTF
TGTGCCAGCAGTCCGCGGGGCTTCGGTGGCTACACCTTC
>TRBJ2-7|once|TRBV4-3|TRBD2
CASSQDRASGSNEQYF
TGCGCCAGCAGCCAAGATCGGGCTAGCGGGAGTAACGAGCAGTACTTC